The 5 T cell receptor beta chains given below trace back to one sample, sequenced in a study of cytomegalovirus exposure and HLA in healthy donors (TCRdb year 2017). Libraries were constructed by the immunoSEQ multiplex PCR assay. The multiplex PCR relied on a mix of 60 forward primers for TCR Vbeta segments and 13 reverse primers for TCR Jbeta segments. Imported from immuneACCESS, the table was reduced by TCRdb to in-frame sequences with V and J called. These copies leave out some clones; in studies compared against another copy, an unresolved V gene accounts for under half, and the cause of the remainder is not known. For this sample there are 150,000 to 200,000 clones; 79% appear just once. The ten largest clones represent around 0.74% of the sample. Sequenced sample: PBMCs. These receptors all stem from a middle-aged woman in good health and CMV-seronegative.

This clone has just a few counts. CDR3: CASSQKGQGGGQPQHF. CDR3 DNA sequence: TGTGCCAGCAGCCAAAAGGGACAGGGAGGGGGTCAGCCCCAGCATTTT. The J gene is TRBJ1-5, the V gene TRBV4-2; TRBD1 matches 9 bases. CDR1 is LGHNA, CDR2 YNFKEQ, per germline. The trim removed 2 bases at V and 6 bases at J, leaving 8 bases unmatched. CDR3 length: 16 residues.

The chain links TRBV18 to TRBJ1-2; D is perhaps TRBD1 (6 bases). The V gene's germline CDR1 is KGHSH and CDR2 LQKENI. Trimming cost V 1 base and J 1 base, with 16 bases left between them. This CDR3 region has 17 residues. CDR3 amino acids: CASSPLSGQRSNYGYTF. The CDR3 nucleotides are TGTGCCAGCTCACCACTCAGTGGACAGCGAAGTAACTATGGCTACACCTTC.

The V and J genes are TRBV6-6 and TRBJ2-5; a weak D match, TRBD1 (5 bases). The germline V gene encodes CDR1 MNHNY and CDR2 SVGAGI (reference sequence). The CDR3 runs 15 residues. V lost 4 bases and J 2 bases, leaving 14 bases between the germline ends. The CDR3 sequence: CASSSTRTMQETQYF. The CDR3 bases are TGTGCCAGCAGTTCTACAAGGACAATGCAAGAGACCCAGTACTTC.

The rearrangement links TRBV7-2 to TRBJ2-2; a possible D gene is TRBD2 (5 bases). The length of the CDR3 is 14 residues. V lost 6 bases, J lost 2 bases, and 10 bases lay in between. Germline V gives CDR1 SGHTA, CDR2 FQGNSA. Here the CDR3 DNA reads TGTGCCAGCAGACAAGACTACAACACCGGGGAGCTGTTTTTT. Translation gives CASRQDYNTGELFF.

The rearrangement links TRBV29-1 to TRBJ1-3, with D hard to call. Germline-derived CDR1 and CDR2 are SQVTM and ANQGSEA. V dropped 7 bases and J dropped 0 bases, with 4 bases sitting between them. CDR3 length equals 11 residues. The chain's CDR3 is CSAHSGNTIYF. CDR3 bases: TGCAGCGCCCACTCTGGAAACACCATATATTTT.